The sequence of this TCR beta chain was determined in a study of Graves' ophthalmopathy and Graves' hyperthyroidism. The study's findings and limits: Distinction of ophthalmopathy from stable hyperthyroidism by a 13-signature model reached approximately 90% sensitivity and 81.08% specificity.

This clonotype was counted a few times. The antigen remains unidentified. V lost 2 bases to trimming and J lost 7 bases; unmatched junction nucleotides: 10. This CDR3 contains 15 residues. Per the germline V gene, CDR1 is GTSNPN and CDR2 is SVGIG (reference sequence). The authors amplified TCR beta CDR3 regions, and they did so from RNA transcripts for repertoire sequencing. Investigators did first-round RT-PCR with HTBI primers, then second-round multiplex PCR. TCRdb called the multiplex PCR reads again in MiXCR, with one record for every CDR3 protein. Of just over 600,000 distinct CDR3 sequences listed, about 24% were seen once; the top ten hold more than 5.5%.

The sequenced sample was peripheral blood. The V and J genes are TRBV30 and TRBJ2-7; 11 bases fit TRBD1. The TCR sequence derives from a woman younger than 35 with stable Graves' hyperthyroidism. Some clones in this sample may be carry-over from other donors' samples. The CDR3 bases are TGTGCCTGGAGTTTCTATGGACAGGGGGCTGGTGAGCAGTACTTC. Translation gives CAWSFYGQGAGEQYF.